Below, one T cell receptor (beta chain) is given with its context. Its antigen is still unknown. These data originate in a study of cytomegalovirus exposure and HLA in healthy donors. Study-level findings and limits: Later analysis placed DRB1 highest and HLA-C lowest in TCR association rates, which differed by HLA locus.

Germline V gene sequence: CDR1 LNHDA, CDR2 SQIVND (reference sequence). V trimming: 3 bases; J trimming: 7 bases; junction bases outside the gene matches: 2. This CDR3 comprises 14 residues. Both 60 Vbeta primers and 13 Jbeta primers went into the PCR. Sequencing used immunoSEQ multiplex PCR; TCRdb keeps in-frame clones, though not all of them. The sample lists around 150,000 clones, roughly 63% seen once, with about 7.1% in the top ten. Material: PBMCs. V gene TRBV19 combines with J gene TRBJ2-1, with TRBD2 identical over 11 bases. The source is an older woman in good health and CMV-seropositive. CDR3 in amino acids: CASSMRLAGNEQFF. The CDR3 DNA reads TGTGCCAGTAGTATGAGACTAGCGGGGAATGAGCAGTTCTTC.